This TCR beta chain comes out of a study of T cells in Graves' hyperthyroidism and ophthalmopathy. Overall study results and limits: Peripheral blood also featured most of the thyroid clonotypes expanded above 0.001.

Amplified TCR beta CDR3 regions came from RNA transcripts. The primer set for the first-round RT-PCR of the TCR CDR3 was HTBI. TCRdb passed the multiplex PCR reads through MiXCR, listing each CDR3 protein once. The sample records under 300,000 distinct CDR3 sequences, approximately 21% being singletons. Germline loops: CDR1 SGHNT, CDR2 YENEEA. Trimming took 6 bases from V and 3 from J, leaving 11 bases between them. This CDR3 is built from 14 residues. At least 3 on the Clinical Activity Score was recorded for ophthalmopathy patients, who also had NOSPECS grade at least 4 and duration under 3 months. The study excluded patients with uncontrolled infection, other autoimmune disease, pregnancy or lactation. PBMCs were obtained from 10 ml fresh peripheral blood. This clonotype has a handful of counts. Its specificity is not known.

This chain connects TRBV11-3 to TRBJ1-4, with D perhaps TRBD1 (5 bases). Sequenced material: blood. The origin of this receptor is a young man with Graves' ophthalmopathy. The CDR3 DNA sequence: TGTGCCAGCAGTGAGATGGGGGCTAATGAAAAACTGTTTTTT. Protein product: CASSEMGANEKLFF.